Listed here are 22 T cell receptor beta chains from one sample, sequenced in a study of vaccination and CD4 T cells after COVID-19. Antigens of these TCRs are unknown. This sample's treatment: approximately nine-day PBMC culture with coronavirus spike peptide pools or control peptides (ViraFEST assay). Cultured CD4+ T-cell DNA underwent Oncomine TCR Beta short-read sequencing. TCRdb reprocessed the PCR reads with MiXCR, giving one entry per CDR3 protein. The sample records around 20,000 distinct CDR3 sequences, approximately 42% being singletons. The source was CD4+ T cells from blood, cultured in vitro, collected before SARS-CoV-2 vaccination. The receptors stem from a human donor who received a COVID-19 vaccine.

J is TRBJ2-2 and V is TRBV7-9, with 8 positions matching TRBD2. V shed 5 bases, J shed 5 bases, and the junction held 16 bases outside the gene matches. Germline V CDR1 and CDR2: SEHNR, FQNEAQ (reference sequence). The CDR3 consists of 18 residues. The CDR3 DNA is TGTGCCAGCAGCCGACTCCCGTCGGGCGGGGGGCAGACCGGGGAGCTGTTTTTT. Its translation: CASSRLPSGGGQTGELFF. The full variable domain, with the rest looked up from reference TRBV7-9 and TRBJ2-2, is DTGVSQNPRHKITKRGQNVTFRCDPISEHNRLYWYRQTLGQGPEFLTYFQNEAQLEKSRLLSDRFSAERPKGSFSTLEIQRTEQGDSAMYLCASSRLPSGGGQTGELFFGEGSRLTVL.

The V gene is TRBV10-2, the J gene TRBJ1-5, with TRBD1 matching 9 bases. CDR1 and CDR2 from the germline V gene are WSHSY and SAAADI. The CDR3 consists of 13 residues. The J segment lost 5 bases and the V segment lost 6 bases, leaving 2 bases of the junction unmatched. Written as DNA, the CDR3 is TGCGCCAGCAGGGACAGGGGCGATCAGCCCCAGCATTTT. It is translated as CASRDRGDQPQHF.

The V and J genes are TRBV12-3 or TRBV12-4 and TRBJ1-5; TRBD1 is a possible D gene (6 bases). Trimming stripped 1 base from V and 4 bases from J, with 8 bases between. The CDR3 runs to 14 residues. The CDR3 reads CASSLGRGNQPQHF. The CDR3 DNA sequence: TGTGCCAGCAGTTTAGGCAGGGGAAATCAGCCCCAGCATTTT.

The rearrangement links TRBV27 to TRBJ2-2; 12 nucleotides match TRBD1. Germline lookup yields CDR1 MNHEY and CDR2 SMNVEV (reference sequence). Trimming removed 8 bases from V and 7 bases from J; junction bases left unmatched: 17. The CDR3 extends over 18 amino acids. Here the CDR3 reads CASGKGPVGQGAVGELFF. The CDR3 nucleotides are TGTGCCAGCGGAAAGGGCCCTGTGGGACAGGGGGCGGTCGGGGAGCTGTTTTTT.

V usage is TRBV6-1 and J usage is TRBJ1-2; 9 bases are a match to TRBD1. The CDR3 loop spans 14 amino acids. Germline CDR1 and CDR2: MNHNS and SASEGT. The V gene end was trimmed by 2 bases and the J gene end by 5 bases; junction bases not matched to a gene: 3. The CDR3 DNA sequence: TGTGCCAGCAGTGAAACGGACAGGGGATATGGCTACACCTTC. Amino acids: CASSETDRGYGYTF.

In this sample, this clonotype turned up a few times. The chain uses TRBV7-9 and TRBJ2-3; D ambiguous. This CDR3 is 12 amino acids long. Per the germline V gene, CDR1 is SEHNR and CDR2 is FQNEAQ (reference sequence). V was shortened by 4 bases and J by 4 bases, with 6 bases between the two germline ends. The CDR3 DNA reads TGTGCCAGCAGCTCCTCCGCAGATACGCAGTATTTT. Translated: CASSSSADTQYF.

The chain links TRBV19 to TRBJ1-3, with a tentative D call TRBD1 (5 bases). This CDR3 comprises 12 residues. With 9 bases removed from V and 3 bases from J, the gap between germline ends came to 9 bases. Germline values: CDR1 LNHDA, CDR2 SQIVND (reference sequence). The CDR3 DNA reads TGTGCCAGCCCGGACAATGGAAACACCATATATTTT. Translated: CASPDNGNTIYF.

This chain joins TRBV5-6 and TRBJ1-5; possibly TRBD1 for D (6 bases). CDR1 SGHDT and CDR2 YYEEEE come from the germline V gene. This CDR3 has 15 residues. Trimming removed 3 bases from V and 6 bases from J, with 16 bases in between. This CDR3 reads CASSSLRGGIQPQHF. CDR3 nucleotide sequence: TGTGCCAGCAGCTCGCTCAGGGGTGGAATTCAGCCCCAGCATTTT.

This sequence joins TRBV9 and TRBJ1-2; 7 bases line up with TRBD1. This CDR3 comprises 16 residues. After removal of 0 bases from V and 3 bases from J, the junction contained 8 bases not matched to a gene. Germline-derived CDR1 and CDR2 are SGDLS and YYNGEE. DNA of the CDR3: TGTGCCAGCAGCGTAGGGACGGGACAGACGTACTATGGCTACACCTTC. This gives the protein CASSVGTGQTYYGYTF.

The CDR3 here is CASTSTGFPYSPLHF. The DNA for the CDR3 is TGTGCCAGCACCTCAACAGGGTTTCCGTATTCACCCCTCCACTTT. The V call is TRBV27, the J call TRBJ1-6, with D maybe TRBD1 (6 bases). Looked up from germline, CDR1 is MNHEY and CDR2 is SMNVEV (reference sequence). Trimming took off 7 bases at V and 8 bases at J, with 18 bases between the two ends. The CDR3 consists of 15 residues.

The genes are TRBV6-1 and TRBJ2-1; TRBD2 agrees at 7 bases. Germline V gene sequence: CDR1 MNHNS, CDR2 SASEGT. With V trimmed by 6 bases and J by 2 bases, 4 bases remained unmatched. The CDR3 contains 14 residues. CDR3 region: CASRSGGPYNEQFF. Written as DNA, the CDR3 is TGTGCCAGCAGATCGGGGGGACCCTACAATGAGCAGTTCTTC.

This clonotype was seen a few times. The CDR3 DNA reads as TGTGCCACCAGTGATCCCGGGACGTCCGCTAACTATGGCTACACCTTC. Amino acid sequence: CATSDPGTSANYGYTF. The V call is TRBV24-1, the J call TRBJ1-2; D is perhaps TRBD1 (5 bases). Germline CDR1 KGHDR, CDR2 SFDVKD. Trimming cost V 3 bases and J 0 bases, with 13 bases left between them. There are 16 residues in the CDR3.

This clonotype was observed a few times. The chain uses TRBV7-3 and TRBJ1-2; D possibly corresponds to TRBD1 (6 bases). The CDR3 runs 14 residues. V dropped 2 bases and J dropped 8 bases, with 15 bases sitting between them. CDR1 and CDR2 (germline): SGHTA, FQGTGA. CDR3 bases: TGTGCCAGCAGCTTATCGGCAGGGGCGGGAGGCTACACCTTC. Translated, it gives CASSLSAGAGGYTF.

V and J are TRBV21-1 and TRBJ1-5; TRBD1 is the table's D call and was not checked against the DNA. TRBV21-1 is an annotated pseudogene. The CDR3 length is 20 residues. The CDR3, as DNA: TGTGCCAGCAGCAAAGCCCCCTCGGACAGGCCTGCCTATAGCAATCAGCCCCAGCATTTT. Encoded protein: CASSKAPSDRPAYSNQPQHF.

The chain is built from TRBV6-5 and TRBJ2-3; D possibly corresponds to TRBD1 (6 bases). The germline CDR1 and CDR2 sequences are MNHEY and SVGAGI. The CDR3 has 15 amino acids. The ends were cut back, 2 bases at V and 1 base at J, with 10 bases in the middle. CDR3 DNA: TGTGCCAGCAGTTACGGATGGGGGCGCACAGATACGCAGTATTTT. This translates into CASSYGWGRTDTQYF.

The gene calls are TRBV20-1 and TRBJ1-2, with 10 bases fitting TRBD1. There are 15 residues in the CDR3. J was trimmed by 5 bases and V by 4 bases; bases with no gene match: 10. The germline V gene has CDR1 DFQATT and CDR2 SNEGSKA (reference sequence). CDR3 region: CSANRQGAFRYGYTF. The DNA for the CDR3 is TGCAGTGCTAACCGACAGGGGGCATTTAGGTATGGCTACACCTTC.

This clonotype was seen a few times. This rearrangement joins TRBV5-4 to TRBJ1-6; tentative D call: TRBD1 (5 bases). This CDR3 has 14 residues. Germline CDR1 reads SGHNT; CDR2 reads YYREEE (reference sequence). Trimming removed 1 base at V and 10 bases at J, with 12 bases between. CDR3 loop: CASSLTGPQSPLHF. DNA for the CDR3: TGTGCCAGCAGCTTGACAGGTCCGCAGTCACCCCTCCACTTT.

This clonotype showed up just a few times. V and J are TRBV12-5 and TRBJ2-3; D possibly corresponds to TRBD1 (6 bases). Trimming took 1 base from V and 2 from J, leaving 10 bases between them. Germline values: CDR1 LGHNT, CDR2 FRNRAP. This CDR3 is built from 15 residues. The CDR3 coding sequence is TGTGCTAGTGGTTTGGGCAGGGGCTACACAGATACGCAGTATTTT. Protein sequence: CASGLGRGYTDTQYF.

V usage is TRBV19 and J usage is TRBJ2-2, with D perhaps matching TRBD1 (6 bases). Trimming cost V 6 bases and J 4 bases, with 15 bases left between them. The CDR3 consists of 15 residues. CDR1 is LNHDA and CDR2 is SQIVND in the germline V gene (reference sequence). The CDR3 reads CASRNRDKITGELFF. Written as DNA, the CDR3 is TGTGCCAGTAGGAACCGGGACAAAATCACCGGGGAGCTGTTTTTT.

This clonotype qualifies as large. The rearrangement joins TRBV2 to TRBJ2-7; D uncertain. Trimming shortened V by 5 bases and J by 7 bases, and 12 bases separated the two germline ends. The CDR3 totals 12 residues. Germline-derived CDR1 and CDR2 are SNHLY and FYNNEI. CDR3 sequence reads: CASSISLGEQYF. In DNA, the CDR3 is TGTGCCAGCAGTATTTCGCTAGGGGAGCAGTACTTC.

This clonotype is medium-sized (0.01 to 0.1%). CDR3 loop: CASSVISTEAFF. The CDR3, as DNA: TGTGCCAGCAGCGTTATTAGCACTGAAGCTTTCTTT. This chain uses TRBV5-4 with TRBJ1-1; D ambiguous. This CDR3 has 12 amino acids. Germline V lookup: CDR1 SGHNT, CDR2 YYREEE (reference sequence). V was pared by 4 bases and J by 4 bases, with 8 bases between.

The CDR3 coding sequence is TGTGCCAGCAGTTTACTAGGGGCCGGGGAGCTGTTTTTT. Its protein is CASSLLGAGELFF. This chain connects TRBV12-3 or TRBV12-4 to TRBJ2-2, with D perhaps TRBD1 (5 bases). V lost 2 bases, J lost 6 bases, and 7 bases lay in between. This CDR3 is built from 13 residues.